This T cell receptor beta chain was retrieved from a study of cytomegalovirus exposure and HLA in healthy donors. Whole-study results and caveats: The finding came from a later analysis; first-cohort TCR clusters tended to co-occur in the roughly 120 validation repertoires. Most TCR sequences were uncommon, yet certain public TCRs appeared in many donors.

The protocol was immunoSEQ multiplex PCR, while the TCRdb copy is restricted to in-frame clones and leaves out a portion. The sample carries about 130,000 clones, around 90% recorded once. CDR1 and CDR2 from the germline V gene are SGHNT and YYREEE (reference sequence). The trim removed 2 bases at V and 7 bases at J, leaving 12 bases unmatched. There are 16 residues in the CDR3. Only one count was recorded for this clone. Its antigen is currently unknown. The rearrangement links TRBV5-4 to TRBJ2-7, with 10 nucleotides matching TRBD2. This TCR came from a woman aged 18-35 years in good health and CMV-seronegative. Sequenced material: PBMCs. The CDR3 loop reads CASSFDVLAGAREQYF. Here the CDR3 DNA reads TGTGCCAGCAGCTTTGATGTGCTAGCGGGAGCACGAGAGCAGTACTTC.